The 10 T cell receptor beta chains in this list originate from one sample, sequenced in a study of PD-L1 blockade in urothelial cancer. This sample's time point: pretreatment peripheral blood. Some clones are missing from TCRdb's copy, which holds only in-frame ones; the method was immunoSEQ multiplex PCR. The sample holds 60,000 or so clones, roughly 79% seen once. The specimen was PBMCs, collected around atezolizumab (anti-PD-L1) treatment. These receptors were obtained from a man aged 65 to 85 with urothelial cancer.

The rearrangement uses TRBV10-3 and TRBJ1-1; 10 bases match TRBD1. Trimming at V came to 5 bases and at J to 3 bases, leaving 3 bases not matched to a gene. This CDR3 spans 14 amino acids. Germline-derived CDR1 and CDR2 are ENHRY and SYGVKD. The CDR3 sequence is CAISRTGGDTEAFF. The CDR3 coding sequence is TGTGCCATCAGTCGGACAGGGGGGGACACTGAAGCTTTCTTT.

The CDR3 DNA sequence: TGTGCCAGCTCTTCTGAAGAGACCCAGTACTTC. Protein: CASSSEETQYF. The chain uses TRBV18 and TRBJ2-5, with D hard to call. With 6 bases removed from V and 3 bases from J, the gap between germline ends came to 5 bases. This CDR3 is built from 11 residues. Germline CDR1 and CDR2: KGHSH and LQKENI.

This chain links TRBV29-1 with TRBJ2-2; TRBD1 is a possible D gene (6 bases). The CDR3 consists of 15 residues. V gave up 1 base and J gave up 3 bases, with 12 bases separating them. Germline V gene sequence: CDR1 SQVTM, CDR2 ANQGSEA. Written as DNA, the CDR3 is TGCAGCGTTGAAGTCGGCGCAGGGGACACCGGGGAGCTGTTTTTT. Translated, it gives CSVEVGAGDTGELFF.

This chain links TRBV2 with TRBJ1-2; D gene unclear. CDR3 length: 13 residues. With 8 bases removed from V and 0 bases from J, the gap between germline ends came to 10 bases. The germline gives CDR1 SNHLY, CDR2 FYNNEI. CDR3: CASAVLANYGYTF. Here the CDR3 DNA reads TGTGCCAGCGCGGTCTTAGCTAACTATGGCTACACCTTC.

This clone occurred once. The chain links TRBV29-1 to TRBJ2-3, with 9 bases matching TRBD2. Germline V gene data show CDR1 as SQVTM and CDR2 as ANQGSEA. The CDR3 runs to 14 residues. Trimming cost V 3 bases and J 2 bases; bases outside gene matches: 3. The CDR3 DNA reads TGCAGCGTTGATAGCGGGAGATTCACAGATACGCAGTATTTT. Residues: CSVDSGRFTDTQYF.

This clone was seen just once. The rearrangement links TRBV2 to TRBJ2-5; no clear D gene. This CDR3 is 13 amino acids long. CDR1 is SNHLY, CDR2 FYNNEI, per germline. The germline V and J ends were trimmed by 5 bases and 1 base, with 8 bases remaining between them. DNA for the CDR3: TGTGCCAGCAGTTCGACAAGCCAAGAGACCCAGTACTTC. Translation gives CASSSTSQETQYF.

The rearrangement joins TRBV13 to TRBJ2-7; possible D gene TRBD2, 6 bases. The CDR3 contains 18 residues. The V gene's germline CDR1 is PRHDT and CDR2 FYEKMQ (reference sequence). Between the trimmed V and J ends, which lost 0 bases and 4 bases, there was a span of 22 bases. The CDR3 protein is CASSLGLMEGRGPYEQYF. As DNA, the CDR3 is TGTGCCAGCAGCTTAGGCCTTATGGAGGGAAGGGGCCCTTACGAGCAGTACTTC.

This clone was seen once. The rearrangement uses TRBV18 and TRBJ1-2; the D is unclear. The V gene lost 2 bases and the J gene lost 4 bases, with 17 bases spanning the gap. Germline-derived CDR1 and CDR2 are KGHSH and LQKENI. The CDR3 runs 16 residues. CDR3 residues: CASSPNSGWIAYGYTF. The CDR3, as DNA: TGTGCCAGCTCACCAAATTCAGGATGGATCGCCTATGGCTACACCTTC.

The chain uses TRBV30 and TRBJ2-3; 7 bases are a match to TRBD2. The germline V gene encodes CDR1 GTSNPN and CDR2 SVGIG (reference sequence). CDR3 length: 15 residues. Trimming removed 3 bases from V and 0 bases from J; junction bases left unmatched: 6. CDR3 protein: CAWSRASGSTDTQYF. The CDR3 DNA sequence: TGTGCCTGGAGCAGGGCTAGCGGTAGCACAGATACGCAGTATTTT.

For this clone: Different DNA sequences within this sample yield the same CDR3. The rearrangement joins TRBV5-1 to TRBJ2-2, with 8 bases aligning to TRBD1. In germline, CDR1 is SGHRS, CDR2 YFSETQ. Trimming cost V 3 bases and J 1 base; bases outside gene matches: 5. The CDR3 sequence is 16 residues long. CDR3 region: CASSYSGTGNTGELFF. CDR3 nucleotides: TGCGCCAGCAGCTACTCCGGGACAGGGAACACCGGGGAGCTGTTTTTT.